The entry below gives a single TCR beta chain sequence along with its context. Study processing details: How many nucleated cells were present was estimated from reference gene primer amplification. The protocol was immunoSEQ multiplex PCR, while the TCRdb copy is restricted to in-frame clones and leaves out a portion. From that table come the V and J calls and clone size; the DNA was used to work out D and trimming. Of 150,000 to 200,000 clones in the sample, about 88% were seen once. Cohorts were based on clinical histories the participants reported. These data originate in a study of blood T cell repertoires in COVID-19. About the research overall: Samples of COVID-19 (acute and convalescent) were obtained from the United States, Italy and Spain. The cDNA or gDNA used as material had been derived from T cells, B-cell-depleted T cells, or PBMCs.

The sequenced material came from PBMCs or T cells enriched from blood (not recorded which). This clonotype was sampled from a woman between 18 and 29 years old who had recovered from COVID-19.

Here the CDR3 DNA reads TGTGCCAGCAGCCGCCCCTCCGGGGGGAACACCGGGGAGCTGTTTTTT. As protein: CASSRPSGGNTGELFF. This chain links TRBV14 with TRBJ2-2; the D gene is possibly TRBD2 (6 bases). CDR1 and CDR2 from the germline V gene are SGHDN and FVKESK. The V end lost 4 bases, the J end lost 1 base, and 13 bases lay between the germline ends. The CDR3 length is 16 residues.